Listed here are 7 T cell receptor beta chains from one sample, sequenced in a study of molecular identifiers for immune sequencing clone quantification. One entry per CDR3 protein results from TCRdb running MiXCR on the PCR reads. In the table there are roughly 12,000 distinct CDR3 sequences, approximately 15% of which are singletons. The source material was naive CD8+ T cells from blood, with Jurkat cell RNA spiked in. Subset specified: FACS-sorted CD8+CD4-CCR7+CD45RA+ naive T cells. Receptors were obtained from a human donor in good health. Some libraries in this study had Jurkat cell RNA spiked in.

This clonotype has a count of ten or more. This chain connects TRBV7-9 to TRBJ2-7; D might be TRBD2 (6 bases). Germline V gives CDR1 SEHNR, CDR2 FQNEAQ (reference sequence). V lost 1 base and J lost 5, with 12 bases in between. The CDR3 totals 14 residues. In DNA, the CDR3 is TGTGCCAGCAGCTTAGTTGCGGGGTGGAACGAGCAGTACTTC. Translating it yields CASSLVAGWNEQYF.

This clonotype counts as medium-sized. The J gene is TRBJ2-7, the V gene TRBV10-3; 9 bases are a match to TRBD1. The germline CDR1 and CDR2 sequences are ENHRY and SYGVKD. This CDR3 is built from 14 residues. The V and J ends lost 7 bases and 7 bases, in that order; junction bases with no gene match: 11. CDR3 amino acids: CAITGTGSLLEQYF. CDR3 coding DNA: TGTGCCATCACGGGGACAGGGTCGCTTTTGGAGCAGTACTTC.

Concerning this clonotype itself: This clone may be a read error of a much larger clone one base away. This chain connects TRBV13 to TRBJ2-1; no firm D call. The CDR3 is 12 amino acids. CDR1 is PRHDT and CDR2 is FYEKMQ in the germline V gene (reference sequence). The CDR3 region is CASSLGRIEQSF. The CDR3 coding sequence is TGTGCCAGCAGCTTAGGGCGAATCGAGCAGTCCTTC.

This clonotype was counted only a few times. The chain combines TRBV28 with TRBJ1-5; 7 positions match TRBD1. Per germline, CDR1 MDHEN and CDR2 SYDVKM. CDR3 length equals 15 residues. Unmatched junction bases numbered 7, after V lost 6 bases and J lost 2 bases. In nucleotides, the CDR3 is TGTGCCAGCAGCCTAGACAGGGTCGGCAATCAGCCCCAGCATTTT. This gives the protein CASSLDRVGNQPQHF.

This clonotype showed up many times. The rearrangement uses TRBV3-1 and TRBJ2-7, with 9 bases identical to TRBD1. CDR1 and CDR2 (germline): LGHDT, YNNKEL (reference sequence). J lost 2 bases, V lost 0 bases, and 14 bases had no gene match. This CDR3 comprises 19 residues. The CDR3 protein is CASSQEWKTRDRVPYEQYF. CDR3 DNA: TGTGCCAGCAGCCAAGAATGGAAAACCCGGGACAGGGTCCCCTACGAGCAGTACTTC.

This clonotype was seen ten or more times. The chain recombines TRBV6-5 with TRBJ1-3; D uncertain. The CDR3 has 15 amino acids. Germline loops: CDR1 MNHEY, CDR2 SVGAGI. Deletions cut 2 bases from V and 0 bases from J, with 8 bases between. CDR3 residues: CASSYGQSSGNTIYF. The CDR3, as DNA: TGTGCCAGCAGTTACGGTCAGAGCTCTGGAAACACCATATATTTT.

This clonotype was picked up many times. The V call is TRBV4-1, the J call TRBJ2-7; possible D gene TRBD2, 5 bases. CDR1 and CDR2 (germline): MGHRA, YSYEKL. The CDR3 runs to 16 residues. V was trimmed by 1 base and J by 4 bases, leaving 17 bases between them. The CDR3 sequence is CASSQGSAGSLYEQYF. The CDR3 region has the DNA TGCGCCAGCAGCCAAGGGTCGGCGGGTTCTTTATACGAGCAGTACTTC.